The 5 T cell receptor beta chains given below trace back to one sample, sequenced in a study of CD8 T cells in Susac syndrome. Reverse transcription of roughly 0.5 to 1 ug RNA was carried out with random hexamers. TCRdb ran MiXCR on the immunoSEQ multiplex PCR reads and lists one entry per CDR3 protein. Of around 80,000 distinct CDR3 sequences listed, roughly nine tenths are singletons. The sequencing sample was made of CD8+ T cells from PBMCs. Source of these receptors: a human donor with multiple sclerosis.

V and J are TRBV7-9 and TRBJ2-7; D is ambiguous. Germline CDR1 and CDR2: SEHNR and FQNEAQ (reference sequence). Trimming removed 4 bases at V and 2 bases at J, with 9 bases between. The length of the CDR3 is 13 residues. DNA for the CDR3: TGTGCCAGCAGCTCCGAGTCCGCCTACGAGCAGTACTTC. Protein: CASSSESAYEQYF.

The sample holds one count of this clonotype. The rearrangement uses TRBV5-4 and TRBJ1-2, with D perhaps matching TRBD1 (6 bases). Trimming removed 1 base at V and 8 bases at J, with 9 bases between. This CDR3 region has 12 residues. Germline CDR1 SGHNT, CDR2 YYREEE (reference sequence). In nucleotides, the CDR3 is TGTGCCAGCAGCTTGTACAGGGAAGGCTACACCTTC. This gives the protein CASSLYREGYTF. The full variable domain, with the rest looked up from reference TRBV5-4 and TRBJ1-2, is ETGVTQSPTHLIKTRGQQVTLRCSSQSGHNTVSWYQQALGQGPQFIFQYYREEENGRGNFPPRFSGLQFPNYSSELNVNALELDDSALYLCASSLYREGYTFGSGTRLTVV.

J is TRBJ2-7 and V is TRBV5-6; 7 bases align to TRBD1. Germline values: CDR1 SGHDT, CDR2 YYEEEE. J gave up 6 bases and V 3 bases, and 9 bases lay outside the gene matches. The CDR3 covers 14 residues. CDR3 residues: CASSSTDRVGEQYF. The CDR3 DNA sequence: TGTGCCAGCAGCTCAACCGACAGGGTGGGCGAGCAGTACTTC.

The gene calls are TRBV24-1 and TRBJ1-1; no clear D. Germline V CDR1 and CDR2: KGHDR, SFDVKD. Trimming removed 4 bases at V and 3 bases at J, with 8 bases between. The CDR3 spans 13 residues. The CDR3 region has the DNA TGTGCCACCAGTGAGGAACCATACACTGAAGCTTTCTTT. Translation gives CATSEEPYTEAFF.

The J gene is TRBJ1-1, the V gene TRBV27; D is uncertain. Per germline, CDR1 MNHEY and CDR2 SMNVEV (reference sequence). The germline V and J ends were trimmed by 2 bases and 3 bases, with 7 bases remaining between them. The CDR3 totals 13 residues. As DNA, the CDR3 is TGTGCCAGCAGTTTAAAGGTTTACACTGAAGCTTTCTTT. The encoded protein is CASSLKVYTEAFF.